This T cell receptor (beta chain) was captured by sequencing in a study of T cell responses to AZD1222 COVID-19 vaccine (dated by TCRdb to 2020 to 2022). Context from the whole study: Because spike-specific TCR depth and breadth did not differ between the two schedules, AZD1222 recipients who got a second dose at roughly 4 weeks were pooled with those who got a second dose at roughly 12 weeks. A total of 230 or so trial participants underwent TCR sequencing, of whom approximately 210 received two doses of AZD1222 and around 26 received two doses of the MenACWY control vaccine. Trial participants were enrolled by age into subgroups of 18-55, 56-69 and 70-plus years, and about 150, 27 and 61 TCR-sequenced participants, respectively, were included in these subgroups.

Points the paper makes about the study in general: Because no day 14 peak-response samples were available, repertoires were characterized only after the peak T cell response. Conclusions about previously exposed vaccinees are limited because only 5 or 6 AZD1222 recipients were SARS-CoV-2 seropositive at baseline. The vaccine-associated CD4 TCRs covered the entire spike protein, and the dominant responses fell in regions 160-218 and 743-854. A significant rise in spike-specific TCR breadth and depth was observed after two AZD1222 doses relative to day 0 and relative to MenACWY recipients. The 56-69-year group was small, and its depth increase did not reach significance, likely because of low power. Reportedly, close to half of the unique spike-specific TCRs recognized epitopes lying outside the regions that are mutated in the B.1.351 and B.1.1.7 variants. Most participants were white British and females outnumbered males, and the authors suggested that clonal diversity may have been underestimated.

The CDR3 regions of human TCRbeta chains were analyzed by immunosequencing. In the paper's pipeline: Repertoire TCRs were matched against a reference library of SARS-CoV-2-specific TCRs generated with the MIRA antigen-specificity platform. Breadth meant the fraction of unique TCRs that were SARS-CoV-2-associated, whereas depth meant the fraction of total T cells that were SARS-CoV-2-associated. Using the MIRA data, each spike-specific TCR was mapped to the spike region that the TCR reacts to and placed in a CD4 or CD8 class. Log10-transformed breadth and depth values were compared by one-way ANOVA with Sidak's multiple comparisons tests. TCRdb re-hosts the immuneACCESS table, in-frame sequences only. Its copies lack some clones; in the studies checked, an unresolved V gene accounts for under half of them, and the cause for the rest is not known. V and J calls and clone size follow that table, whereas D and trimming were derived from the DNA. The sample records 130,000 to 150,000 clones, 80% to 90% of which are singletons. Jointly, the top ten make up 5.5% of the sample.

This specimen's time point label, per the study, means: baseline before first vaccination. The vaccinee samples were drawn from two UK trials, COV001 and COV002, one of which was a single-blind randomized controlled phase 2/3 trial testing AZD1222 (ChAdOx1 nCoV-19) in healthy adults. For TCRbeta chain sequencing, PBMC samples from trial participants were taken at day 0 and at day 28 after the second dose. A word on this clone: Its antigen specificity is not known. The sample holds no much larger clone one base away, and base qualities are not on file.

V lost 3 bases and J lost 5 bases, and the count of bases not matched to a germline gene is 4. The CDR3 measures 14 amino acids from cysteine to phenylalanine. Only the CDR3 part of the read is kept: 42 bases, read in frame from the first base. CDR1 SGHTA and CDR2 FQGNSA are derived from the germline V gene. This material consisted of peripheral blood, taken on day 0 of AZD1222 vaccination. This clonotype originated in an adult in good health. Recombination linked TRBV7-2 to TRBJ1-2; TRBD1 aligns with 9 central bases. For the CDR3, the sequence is CASSLGQGRYGYTF. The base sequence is TGTGCCAGCAGCTTGGGACAGGGAAGGTATGGCTACACCTTC. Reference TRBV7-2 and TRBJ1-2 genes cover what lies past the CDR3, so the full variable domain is GAGVSQSPSNKVTEKGKDVELRCDPISGHTALYWYRQSLGQGLEFLIYFQGNSAPDKSGLPSDRFSAERTGGSVSTLTIQRTQQEDSAVYLCASSLGQGRYGYTFGSGTRLTVV.